Shown below are 27 T cell receptor beta chains from a single sample sequenced in a study of CD8 T cells in Susac syndrome. RNA, at about 0.45 to 1 ug, was reverse transcribed with random hexamers. TCRdb re-called the immunoSEQ multiplex PCR reads through MiXCR, storing one row per CDR3 protein. This sample has some 140,000 distinct CDR3 sequences, with just under 95% found just once. The sequenced material came from CD8+ T cells from PBMCs. The receptors come from a human donor with Susac syndrome.

The genes are TRBV27 and TRBJ2-1; possible D gene TRBD1, 5 bases. The CDR3 runs 14 residues. CDR1 MNHEY and CDR2 SMNVEV come from the germline V gene (reference sequence). Trimming stripped 6 bases from V and 9 bases from J, with 18 bases between. The CDR3 bases are TGTGCCAGCAGCCGTGAAGGGGTCTTTGGTGAGCAGTTCTTC. Amino acids: CASSREGVFGEQFF.

The chain carries TRBV6-1 and TRBJ2-1; D is unclear. V was trimmed by 7 bases and J by 1 base, leaving 5 bases between them. CDR1 is MNHNS and CDR2 is SASEGT in the germline V gene. The CDR3 runs 12 residues. This chain's CDR3 is CASKASYNEQFF. The DNA for the CDR3 is TGTGCCAGCAAGGCGTCCTACAATGAGCAGTTCTTC.

This chain links TRBV12-3 or TRBV12-4 with TRBJ2-7, with TRBD2 matching 7 bases. This CDR3 is built from 13 residues. Trimming took 3 bases from V and 7 from J; bases not matched to a gene: 6. The CDR3 sequence is CASSFAGVPEQYF. CDR3 bases: TGTGCCAGCAGTTTCGCGGGAGTTCCTGAGCAGTACTTC.

This clonotype was detected only once. The chain carries TRBV3-1 and TRBJ2-7; D remains unclear. V was pared by 0 bases and J by 2 bases, with 8 bases between. The CDR3 has 14 residues. Looked up from germline, CDR1 is LGHDT and CDR2 is YNNKEL (reference sequence). CDR3 amino acids: CASSQEVVAYEQYF. Written as DNA, the CDR3 is TGTGCCAGCAGCCAAGAAGTGGTCGCCTACGAGCAGTACTTC.

The rearrangement joins TRBV5-6 to TRBJ2-3; D gene ambiguous. In germline, CDR1 is SGHDT, CDR2 YYEEEE. This CDR3 is 12 amino acids long. V lost 5 bases, J lost 4 bases, and 8 bases lay in between. The CDR3 here is CASSPTPDTQYF. CDR3 coding DNA: TGTGCCAGCAGTCCGACCCCAGATACGCAGTATTTT. Full variable domain (remainder filled in from reference TRBV5-6 and TRBJ2-3): DAGVTQSPTHLIKTRGQQVTLRCSPKSGHDTVSWYQQALGQGPQFIFQYYEEEERQRGNFPDRFSGHQFPNYSSELNVNALLLGDSALYLCASSPTPDTQYFGPGTRLTVL.

This clonotype was seen only once. The V and J genes are TRBV9 and TRBJ1-1; no firm D call. Trimming removed 6 bases at V and 5 bases at J, with 17 bases between. The CDR3 contains 14 residues. From germline, CDR1 is SGDLS and CDR2 YYNGEE. DNA for the CDR3: TGTGCCAGCAACGGACGGGATGGAACGACTGAAGCTTTCTTT. Translation: CASNGRDGTTEAFF. Variable domain in full (rest from reference TRBV9 and TRBJ1-1): DSGVTQTPKHLITATGQRVTLRCSPRSGDLSVYWYQQSLDQGLQFLIQYYNGEERAKGNILERFSAQQFPDLHSELNLSSLELGDSALYFCASNGRDGTTEAFFGQGTRLTVV.

This CDR3 is CASSSGTSGSYTDTQYF. As DNA, the CDR3 is TGTGCCAGCAGCTCTGGGACTAGCGGGTCATACACAGATACGCAGTATTTT. V usage is TRBV9 and J usage is TRBJ2-3, with 12 bases identical to TRBD2. Germline V gene sequence: CDR1 SGDLS, CDR2 YYNGEE. J lost 2 bases, V lost 4 bases, and 8 bases had no gene match. This CDR3 is built from 17 residues.

V usage is TRBV6-5 and J usage is TRBJ2-1, with D hard to call. V was clipped by 6 bases and J by 4 bases, with 10 bases between them. The CDR3 is made up of 13 amino acids. Germline CDR1 and CDR2: MNHEY and SVGAGI. CDR3 nucleotides: TGTGCCAGCAGCCAAGGACGATACAATGAGCAGTTCTTC. Translating it yields CASSQGRYNEQFF.

The chain uses TRBV25-1 and TRBJ1-4, with TRBD1 identical over 7 bases. In germline, CDR1 is MGHDK, CDR2 SYGVNS. Trimming removed 8 bases from V and 1 base from J; junction bases left unmatched: 4. The CDR3 spans 14 residues. CDR3 sequence (DNA): TGTGCCAGCCAGGGGGGGGTAACTAATGAAAAACTGTTTTTT. Its translation: CASQGGVTNEKLFF.

The chain couples TRBV11-2 to TRBJ2-2, with TRBD2 matching over 8 bases. The CDR3 consists of 15 residues. The trim removed 5 bases at V and 7 bases at J, leaving 9 bases unmatched. From germline, CDR1 is SGHAT and CDR2 FQNNGV. CDR3 sequence reads: CASSGRGSGIGELFF. CDR3 sequence (DNA): TGTGCCAGCAGCGGAAGGGGTAGCGGGATCGGGGAGCTGTTTTTT.

The chain combines TRBV27 with TRBJ2-7, with D maybe TRBD1 (5 bases). CDR3 length equals 12 residues. V shed 5 bases and J shed 4 bases, with 9 bases lying between them. Germline values: CDR1 MNHEY, CDR2 SMNVEV (reference sequence). The CDR3 loop reads CASSIQGYEQYF. CDR3 bases: TGTGCCAGCAGTATTCAGGGATACGAGCAGTACTTC.

This clonotype occurred once. The CDR3 region is CASSQVGGATNEKLFF. The CDR3 nucleotides are TGTGCCAGCAGCCAAGTAGGAGGGGCAACTAATGAAAAACTGTTTTTT. The chain is built from TRBV3-1 and TRBJ1-4; D is possibly TRBD1 (5 bases). The V end was cut by 1 base, the J end by 0 bases, with 9 bases between. CDR1 and CDR2 from the germline V gene are LGHDT and YNNKEL (reference sequence). The CDR3 totals 16 residues.

V gene TRBV2 combines with J gene TRBJ1-2; TRBD1 is a possible D gene (5 bases). The CDR3 is 17 amino acids. Germline V gene data show CDR1 as SNHLY and CDR2 as FYNNEI. V was pared by 0 bases and J by 7 bases, with 21 bases between. The CDR3, as DNA: TGTGCCAGCAGTGAAGCCTACCCCAGGGACGGGGCCAGTGGCTACACCTTC. Encoded protein: CASSEAYPRDGASGYTF.

This clonotype was seen more than once but under ten times. The chain uses TRBV11-1 and TRBJ2-7, with 9 bases identical to TRBD1. The germline V gene has CDR1 SGHAT and CDR2 FQDESV (reference sequence). CDR3 length equals 15 residues. V dropped 5 bases and J dropped 2; count of bases not matched to a gene: 7. The CDR3 DNA follows: TGTGCCAGCAGCCCCCGGGACAGGGAAACCTACGAGCAGTACTTC. It translates to CASSPRDRETYEQYF.

The J gene is TRBJ2-5, the V gene TRBV7-3, with D possibly TRBD2 on 6 matching bases. Germline V gene lookup returns CDR1 SGHTA and CDR2 FQGTGA. The CDR3 is 15 residues long. V dropped 7 bases and J dropped 5 bases, with 20 bases sitting between them. CDR3 sequence: CASTLEGGGVETQYF. As DNA, the CDR3 is TGTGCCAGCACCCTCGAGGGCGGCGGGGTTGAGACCCAGTACTTC.

This sequence joins TRBV20-1 and TRBJ2-7; no definite D call. Germline CDR1 reads DFQATT; CDR2 reads SNEGSKA (reference sequence). The length of the CDR3 is 13 residues. V dropped 8 bases and J dropped 2 bases, with 16 bases sitting between them. CDR3 loop: CSLRTRLTYEQYF. In DNA form, the CDR3 reads TGCAGTCTACGGACCAGGCTTACCTACGAGCAGTACTTC.

This clonotype occurred once. This chain connects TRBV18 to TRBJ1-5, with TRBD1 identical over 7 bases. J lost 7 bases, V lost 3 bases, and 15 bases had no gene match. This CDR3 comprises 17 residues. Germline lookup yields CDR1 KGHSH and CDR2 LQKENI. CDR3 DNA sequence: TGTGCCAGCTCACCCTGGGACAGACAACCCTTTATGCAGCCCCAGCATTTT. Translated: CASSPWDRQPFMQPQHF.

This chain links TRBV9 with TRBJ2-7; 12 bases are shared with TRBD1. The length of the CDR3 is 15 residues. The germline V gene encodes CDR1 SGDLS and CDR2 YYNGEE. The V segment lost 0 bases and the J segment 5 bases; nucleotides outside the gene matches: 3. For the CDR3, the DNA is TGTGCCAGCAGCGTAGGGGGACAGGGGGCACACGAGCAGTACTTC. This codes for CASSVGGQGAHEQYF.

This chain links TRBV7-8 with TRBJ2-5, with D possibly TRBD2 on 6 matching bases. Trimming removed 5 bases from V and 4 bases from J, with 20 bases in between. The CDR3 totals 16 residues. CDR1 is SGHVS, CDR2 FQNEAQ, per germline. The CDR3 loop reads CASSDLAVARPETQYF. In DNA form, the CDR3 reads TGTGCCAGCAGCGACTTAGCGGTTGCAAGGCCAGAGACCCAGTACTTC. The whole variable domain, remainder taken from reference TRBV7-8 and TRBJ2-5, is GAGVSQSPRYKVAKRGQDVALRCDPISGHVSLFWYQQALGQGPEFLTYFQNEAQLDKSGLPSDRFFAERPEGSVSTLKIQRTQQEDSAVYLCASSDLAVARPETQYFGPGTRLLVL.

V gene TRBV30 combines with J gene TRBJ1-1; weak D call: TRBD1 (5 bases). CDR1 and CDR2 (germline): GTSNPN, SVGIG (reference sequence). This CDR3 region has 10 residues. Trimming pared 5 bases from V and 11 bases from J, leaving 12 bases between. CDR3 in DNA: TGTGCCTGGGGACAACCGTGGGCTTTCTTT. It codes for CAWGQPWAFF.

The chain uses TRBV4-1 and TRBJ2-4, with TRBD1 identical over 11 bases. The CDR3 is 12 amino acids. Germline CDR1 reads MGHRA; CDR2 reads YSYEKL. V lost 10 bases and J lost 8; bases outside the gene matches: 4. As DNA, the CDR3 is TGCGCCACCGGGGGACAGGGGGACATTCAGTACTTC. Translated, it gives CATGGQGDIQYF.

The V gene is TRBV14, the J gene TRBJ1-1, with D possibly TRBD1 on 6 matching bases. The germline V and J ends were trimmed by 5 bases and 8 bases, with 9 bases remaining between them. Germline V gene lookup returns CDR1 SGHDN and CDR2 FVKESK. This CDR3 region has 11 residues. The CDR3 region is CASSAGTEAFF. The CDR3 coding sequence is TGTGCCAGCAGCGCAGGGACAGAAGCTTTCTTT.

The chain combines TRBV15 with TRBJ2-3, with D hard to call. Germline V lookup: CDR1 LNHNV, CDR2 YYDKDF (reference sequence). V was pared by 6 bases and J by 1 base, with 14 bases between. The CDR3 has 15 residues. CDR3 region: CATSPGPWGTDTQYF. The CDR3, as DNA: TGTGCCACCAGTCCGGGTCCCTGGGGCACAGATACGCAGTATTTT. The full variable domain, with the rest looked up from reference TRBV15 and TRBJ2-3, is DAMVIQNPRYQVTQFGKPVTLSCSQTLNHNVMYWYQQKSSQAPKLLFHYYDKDFNNEADTPDNFQSRRPNTSFCFLDIRSPGLGDTAMYLCATSPGPWGTDTQYFGPGTRLTVL.

J is TRBJ2-6 and V is TRBV4-1, with a possible D match to TRBD1 (8 bases). Germline CDR1 and CDR2: MGHRA and YSYEKL. This CDR3 is built from 19 residues. V was pared by 0 bases and J by 3 bases, with 18 bases between. The chain's CDR3 is CASSQEPQGEGVGANVLTF. In DNA form, the CDR3 reads TGCGCCAGCAGCCAAGAACCACAGGGGGAGGGGGTTGGGGCCAACGTCCTGACTTTC.

The J gene is TRBJ2-7, the V gene TRBV18, with TRBD1 matching over 9 bases. Germline CDR1 reads KGHSH; CDR2 reads LQKENI. The V gene end was trimmed by 3 bases and the J gene end by 2 bases; junction bases not matched to a gene: 8. This CDR3 spans 16 amino acids. For the CDR3, the DNA is TGTGCCAGCTCACCGATGGACAGGGGCCTCGCCTACGAGCAGTACTTC. Translation: CASSPMDRGLAYEQYF.

As to this clonotype: One end of the junction does not line up with germline, which may come from a read error. The chain carries TRBV30 and TRBJ2-7; possibly TRBD1 or TRBD2 for D (7 bases each). Germline V gene lookup returns CDR1 GTSNPN and CDR2 SVGIG (reference sequence). This CDR3 spans 14 amino acids. CDR3 DNA sequence: TGTACCTGGATGGGGGAGCCAGGGGGGGACGAGCAGTACTTC. Its translation: CTWMGEPGGDEQYF.

The genes are TRBV20-1 and TRBJ2-4; D remains ambiguous. The germline V gene encodes CDR1 DFQATT and CDR2 SNEGSKA (reference sequence). This CDR3 has 15 residues. Trimming left V 5 bases short and J 0 bases short, with 14 bases between. This chain's CDR3 is CSAPDFSLAKNIQYF. In DNA form, the CDR3 reads TGCAGTGCTCCCGATTTCTCATTAGCCAAAAACATTCAGTACTTC.